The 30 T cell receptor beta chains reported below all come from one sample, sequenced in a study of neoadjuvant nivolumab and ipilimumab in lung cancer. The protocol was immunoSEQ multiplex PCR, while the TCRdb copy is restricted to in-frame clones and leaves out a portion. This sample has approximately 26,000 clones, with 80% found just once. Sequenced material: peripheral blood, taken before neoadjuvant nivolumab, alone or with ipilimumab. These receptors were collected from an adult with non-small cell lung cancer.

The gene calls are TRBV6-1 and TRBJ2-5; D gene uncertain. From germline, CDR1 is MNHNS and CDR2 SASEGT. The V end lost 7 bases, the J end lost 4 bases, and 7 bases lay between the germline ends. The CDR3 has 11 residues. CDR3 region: CASTPRETQYF. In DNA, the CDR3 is TGTGCCAGCACCCCTAGAGAGACCCAGTACTTC.

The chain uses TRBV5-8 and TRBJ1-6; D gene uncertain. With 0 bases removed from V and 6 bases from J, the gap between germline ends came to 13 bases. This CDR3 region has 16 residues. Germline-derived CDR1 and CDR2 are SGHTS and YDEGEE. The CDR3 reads CASSLAMAGANSPLHF. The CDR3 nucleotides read TGTGCCAGCAGCTTGGCCATGGCAGGAGCTAATTCACCCCTCCACTTT.

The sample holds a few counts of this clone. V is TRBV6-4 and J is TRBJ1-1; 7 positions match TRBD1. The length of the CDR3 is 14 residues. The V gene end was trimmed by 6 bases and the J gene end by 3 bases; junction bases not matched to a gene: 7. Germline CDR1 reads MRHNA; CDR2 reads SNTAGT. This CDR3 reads CASRAQGMDTEAFF. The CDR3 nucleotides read TGTGCCAGCAGGGCACAGGGGATGGACACTGAAGCTTTCTTT.

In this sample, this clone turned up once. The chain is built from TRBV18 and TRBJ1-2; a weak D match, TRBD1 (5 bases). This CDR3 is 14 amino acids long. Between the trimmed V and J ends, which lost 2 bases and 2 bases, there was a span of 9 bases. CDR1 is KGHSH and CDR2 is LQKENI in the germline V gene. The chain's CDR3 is CASSPSGPNYGYTF. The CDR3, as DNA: TGTGCCAGCTCACCATCGGGGCCAAACTATGGCTACACCTTC.

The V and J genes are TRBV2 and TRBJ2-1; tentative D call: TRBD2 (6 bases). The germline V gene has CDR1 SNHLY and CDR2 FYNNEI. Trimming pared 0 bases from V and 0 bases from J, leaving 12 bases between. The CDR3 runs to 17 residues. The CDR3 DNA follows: TGTGCCAGCAGTGAAGCTCCGGGGGATCCCTCCTACAATGAGCAGTTCTTC. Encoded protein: CASSEAPGDPSYNEQFF.

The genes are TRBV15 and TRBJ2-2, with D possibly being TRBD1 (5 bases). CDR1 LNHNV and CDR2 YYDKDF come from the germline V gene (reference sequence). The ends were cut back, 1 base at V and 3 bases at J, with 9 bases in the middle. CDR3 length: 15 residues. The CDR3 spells CATSRGGGDTGELFF. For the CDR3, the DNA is TGTGCCACCAGCAGAGGGGGCGGAGACACCGGGGAGCTGTTTTTT.

The CDR3 DNA follows: TGTGCCAGCAGTCTGACTAGCGGGAGCTACAATGAGCAGTTCTTC. This encodes CASSLTSGSYNEQFF. The V gene is TRBV6-5, the J gene TRBJ2-1; 12 nucleotides match TRBD2. CDR1 and CDR2 (germline): MNHEY, SVGAGI. The V gene end was trimmed by 5 bases and the J gene end by 3 bases; junction bases not matched to a gene: 2. The CDR3 runs to 15 residues.

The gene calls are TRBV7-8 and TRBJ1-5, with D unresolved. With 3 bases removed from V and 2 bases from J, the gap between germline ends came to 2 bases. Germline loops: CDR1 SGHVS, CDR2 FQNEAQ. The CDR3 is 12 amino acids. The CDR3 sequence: CASSFGNQPQHF. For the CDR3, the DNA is TGTGCCAGCAGCTTCGGCAATCAGCCCCAGCATTTT.

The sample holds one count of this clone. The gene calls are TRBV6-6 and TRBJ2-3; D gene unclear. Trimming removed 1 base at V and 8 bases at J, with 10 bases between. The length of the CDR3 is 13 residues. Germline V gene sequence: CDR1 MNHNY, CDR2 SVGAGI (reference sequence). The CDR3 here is CASSYLSKGTQYF. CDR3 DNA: TGTGCCAGCAGTTACTTGTCCAAGGGTACGCAGTATTTT.

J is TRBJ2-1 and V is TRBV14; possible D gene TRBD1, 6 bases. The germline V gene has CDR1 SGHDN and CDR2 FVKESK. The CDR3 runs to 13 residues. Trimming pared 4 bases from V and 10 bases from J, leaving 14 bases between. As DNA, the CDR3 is TGTGCCAGCAGCCCTACTACCGGGACAGAGCAGTTCTTC. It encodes CASSPTTGTEQFF.

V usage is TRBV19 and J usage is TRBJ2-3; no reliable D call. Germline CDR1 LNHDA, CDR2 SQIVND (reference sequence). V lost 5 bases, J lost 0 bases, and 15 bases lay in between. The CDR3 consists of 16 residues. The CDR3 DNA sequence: TGTGCCAGTAGTCTTGAAGGTAGTGCTAGCACAGATACGCAGTATTTT. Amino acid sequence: CASSLEGSASTDTQYF. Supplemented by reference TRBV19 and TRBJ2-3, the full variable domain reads DGGITQSPKYLFRKEGQNVTLSCEQNLNHDAMYWYRQDPGQGLRLIYYSQIVNDFQKGDIAEGYSVSREKKESFPLTVTSAQKNPTAFYLCASSLEGSASTDTQYFGPGTRLTVL.

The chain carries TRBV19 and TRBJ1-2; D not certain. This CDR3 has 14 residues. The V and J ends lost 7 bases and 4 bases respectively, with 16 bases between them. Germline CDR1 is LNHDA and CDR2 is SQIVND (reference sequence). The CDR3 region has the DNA TGTGCCAGTACGGCTGATTACGGGGTCTATGGCTACACCTTC. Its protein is CASTADYGVYGYTF.

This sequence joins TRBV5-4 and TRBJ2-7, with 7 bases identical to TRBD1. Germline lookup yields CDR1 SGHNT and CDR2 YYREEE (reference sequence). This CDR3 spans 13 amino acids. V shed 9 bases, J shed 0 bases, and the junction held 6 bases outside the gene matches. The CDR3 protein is CAIGTEGSYEQYF. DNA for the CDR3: TGTGCCATCGGGACAGAGGGCTCCTACGAGCAGTACTTC. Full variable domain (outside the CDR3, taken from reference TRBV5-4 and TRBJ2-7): ETGVTQSPTHLIKTRGQQVTLRCSSQSGHNTVSWYQQALGQGPQFIFQYYREEENGRGNFPPRFSGLQFPNYSSELNVNALELDDSALYLCAIGTEGSYEQYFGPGTRLTVT.

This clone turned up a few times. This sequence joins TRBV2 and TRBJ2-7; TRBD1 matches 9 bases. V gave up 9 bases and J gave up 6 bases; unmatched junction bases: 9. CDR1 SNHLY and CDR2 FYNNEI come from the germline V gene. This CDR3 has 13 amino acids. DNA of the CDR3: TGTGCCAGTCGTCCCGGGACAGGGATCGAGCAGTACTTC. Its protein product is CASRPGTGIEQYF.

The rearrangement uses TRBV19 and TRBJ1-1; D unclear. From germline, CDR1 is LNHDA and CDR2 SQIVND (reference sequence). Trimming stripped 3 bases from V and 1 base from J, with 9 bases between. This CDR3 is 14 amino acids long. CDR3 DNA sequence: TGTGCCAGTAGTATGGCAACGTCGAACACTGAAGCTTTCTTT. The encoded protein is CASSMATSNTEAFF.

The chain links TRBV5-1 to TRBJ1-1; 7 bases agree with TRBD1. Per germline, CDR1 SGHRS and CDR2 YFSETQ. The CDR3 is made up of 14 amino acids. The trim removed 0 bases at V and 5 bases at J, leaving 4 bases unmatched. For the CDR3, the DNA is TGCGCCAGCAGCTTGGAAAGGGGGCGAACTGAAGCTTTCTTT. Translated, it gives CASSLERGRTEAFF.

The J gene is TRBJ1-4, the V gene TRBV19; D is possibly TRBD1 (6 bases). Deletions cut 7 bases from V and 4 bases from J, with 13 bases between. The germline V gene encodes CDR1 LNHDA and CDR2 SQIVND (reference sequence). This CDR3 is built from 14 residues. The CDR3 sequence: CASNLGQRNEKLFF. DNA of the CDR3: TGTGCCAGTAACCTAGGACAGCGTAATGAAAAACTGTTTTTT.

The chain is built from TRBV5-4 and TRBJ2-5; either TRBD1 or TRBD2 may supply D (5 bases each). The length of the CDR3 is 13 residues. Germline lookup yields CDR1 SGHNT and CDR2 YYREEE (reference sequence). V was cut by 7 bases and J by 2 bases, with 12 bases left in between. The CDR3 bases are TGTGCCAGCTCAGGGAGAAATCAAGAGACCCAGTACTTC. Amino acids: CASSGRNQETQYF.

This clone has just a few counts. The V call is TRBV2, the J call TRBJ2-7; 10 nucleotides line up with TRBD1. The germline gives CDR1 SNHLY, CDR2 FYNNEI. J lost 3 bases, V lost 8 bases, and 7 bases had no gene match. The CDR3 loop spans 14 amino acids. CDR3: CASGSDRGIYEQYF. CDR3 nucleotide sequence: TGTGCCAGCGGGTCGGACAGGGGGATCTACGAGCAGTACTTC. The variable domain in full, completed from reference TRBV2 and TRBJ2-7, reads EPEVTQTPSHQVTQMGQEVILRCVPISNHLYFYWYRQILGQKVEFLVSFYNNEISEKSEIFDDQFSVERPDGSNFTLKIRSTKLEDSAMYFCASGSDRGIYEQYFGPGTRLTVT.

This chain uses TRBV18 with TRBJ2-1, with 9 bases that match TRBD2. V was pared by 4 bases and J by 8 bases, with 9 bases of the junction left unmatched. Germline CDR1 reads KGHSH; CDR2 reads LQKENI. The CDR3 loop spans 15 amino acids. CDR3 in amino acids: CASSRLAGYRDEQFF. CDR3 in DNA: TGTGCCAGCTCACGGCTAGCGGGATATAGGGATGAGCAGTTCTTC.

In DNA form, the CDR3 reads TGTGCCAGTAGTATCCAAACAGGGATCTACGAGCAGTACTTC. It specifies CASSIQTGIYEQYF. The V call is TRBV19, the J call TRBJ2-7, with D tentatively TRBD1 (6 bases). The CDR3 covers 14 residues. Per the germline V gene, CDR1 is LNHDA and CDR2 is SQIVND (reference sequence). The V and J ends lost 3 bases and 3 bases respectively, with 12 bases between them.

The CDR3 coding sequence is TGTGCCAGCAGATCACAGGGGTGGAACACTGAAGCTTTCTTT. Amino acids: CASRSQGWNTEAFF. The genes are TRBV6-5 and TRBJ1-1, with 7 nucleotides matching TRBD1. The CDR3 covers 14 residues. J was trimmed by 1 base and V by 6 bases; bases with no gene match: 5. CDR1 and CDR2 from the germline V gene are MNHEY and SVGAGI.

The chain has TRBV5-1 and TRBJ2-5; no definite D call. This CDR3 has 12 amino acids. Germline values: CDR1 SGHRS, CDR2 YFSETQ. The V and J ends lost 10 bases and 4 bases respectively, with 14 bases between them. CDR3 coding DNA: TGCGCCTCCTCGGACCTGGGAGAGACCCAGTACTTC. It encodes CASSDLGETQYF.

CDR3 sequence (DNA): TGTGCCAGTAGTAAAGGGGGACAGGGGACTAACGAGCAGTACTTC. This translates into CASSKGGQGTNEQYF. The chain links TRBV19 to TRBJ2-7, with 10 positions matching TRBD1. Trimming took 4 bases from V and 5 from J; bases not matched to a gene: 8. CDR1 is LNHDA, CDR2 SQIVND, per germline (reference sequence). There are 15 residues in the CDR3. The full variable domain, rest sourced from reference TRBV19 and TRBJ2-7, is DGGITQSPKYLFRKEGQNVTLSCEQNLNHDAMYWYRQDPGQGLRLIYYSQIVNDFQKGDIAEGYSVSREKKESFPLTVTSAQKNPTAFYLCASSKGGQGTNEQYFGPGTRLTVT.

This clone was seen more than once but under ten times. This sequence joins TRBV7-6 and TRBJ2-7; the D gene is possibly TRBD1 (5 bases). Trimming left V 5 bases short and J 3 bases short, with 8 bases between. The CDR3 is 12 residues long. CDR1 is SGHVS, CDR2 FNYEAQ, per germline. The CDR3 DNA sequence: TGTGCCAGCAGCCTCCAGGGCTACGAGCAGTACTTC. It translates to CASSLQGYEQYF.

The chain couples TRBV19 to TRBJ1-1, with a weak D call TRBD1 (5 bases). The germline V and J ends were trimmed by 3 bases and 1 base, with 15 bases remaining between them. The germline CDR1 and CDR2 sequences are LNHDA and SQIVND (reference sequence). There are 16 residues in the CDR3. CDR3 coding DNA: TGTGCCAGTAGTATTTCCACGGACACGTCGAACACTGAAGCTTTCTTT. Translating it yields CASSISTDTSNTEAFF.

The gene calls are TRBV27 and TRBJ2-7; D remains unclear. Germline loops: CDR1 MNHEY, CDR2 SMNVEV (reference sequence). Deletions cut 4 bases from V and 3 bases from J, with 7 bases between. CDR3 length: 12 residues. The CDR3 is CASSSASYEQYF. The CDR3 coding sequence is TGTGCCAGCAGTTCGGCAAGCTACGAGCAGTACTTC.

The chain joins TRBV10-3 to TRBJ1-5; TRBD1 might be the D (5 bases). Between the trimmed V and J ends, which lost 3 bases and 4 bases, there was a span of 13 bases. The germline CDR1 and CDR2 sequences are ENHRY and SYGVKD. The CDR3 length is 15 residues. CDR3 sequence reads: CAISDRGGENQPQHF. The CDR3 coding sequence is TGTGCCATCAGTGACCGCGGGGGGGAGAATCAGCCCCAGCATTTT.

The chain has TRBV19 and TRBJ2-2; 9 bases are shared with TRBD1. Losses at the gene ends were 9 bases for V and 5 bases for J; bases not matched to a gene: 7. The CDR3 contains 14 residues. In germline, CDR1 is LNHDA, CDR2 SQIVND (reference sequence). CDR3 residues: CASTGGARTGELFF. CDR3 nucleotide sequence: TGTGCCAGCACAGGGGGCGCGAGAACCGGGGAGCTGTTTTTT.

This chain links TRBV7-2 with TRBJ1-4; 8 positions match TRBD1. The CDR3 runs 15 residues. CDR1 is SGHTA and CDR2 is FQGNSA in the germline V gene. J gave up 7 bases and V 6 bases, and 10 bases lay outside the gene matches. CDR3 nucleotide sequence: TGTGCCAGCAGTCGAGACAGGGGTTTTACTGAAAAACTGTTTTTT. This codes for CASSRDRGFTEKLFF. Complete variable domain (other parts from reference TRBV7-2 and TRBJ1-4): GAGVSQSPSNKVTEKGKDVELRCDPISGHTALYWYRQSLGQGLEFLIYFQGNSAPDKSGLPSDRFSAERTGGSVSTLTIQRTQQEDSAVYLCASSRDRGFTEKLFFGSGTQLSVL.